These 7 T cell receptor beta chains were all obtained from the same sample, sequenced in a study of vaccination and CD4 T cells after COVID-19. Cultured CD4+ T cell DNA underwent sequencing with the Oncomine TCR Beta short-read assay. TCRdb re-called the PCR reads with MiXCR, one entry per CDR3 protein. This table has around 18,000 distinct CDR3 sequences, about a third appearing once. Treatment of the sample: approximately nine-day PBMC culture with coronavirus spike peptide pools or control peptides (ViraFEST assay). No antigen is known for these receptors. Sample: CD4+ T cells from blood, cultured in vitro, taken before SARS-CoV-2 vaccination. The receptor source for this set is a human donor who received a COVID-19 vaccine.

This clonotype was seen a few times. The chain joins TRBV20-1 to TRBJ2-5, with D unclear. The CDR3 contains 13 residues. V shed 5 bases and J shed 0 bases, with 10 bases lying between them. Germline V CDR1 and CDR2: DFQATT, SNEGSKA (reference sequence). The CDR3 coding sequence is TGCAGTGCTCAGCACAGAGACCAAGAGACCCAGTACTTC. The encoded protein is CSAQHRDQETQYF.

CDR3 DNA sequence: TGCGCCAGCAGCTTGGGTGAGGCCGACTATGGCTACACCTTC. This translates into CASSLGEADYGYTF. The rearrangement links TRBV5-1 to TRBJ1-2; no reliable D call. CDR3 length: 14 amino acids. CDR1 is SGHRS, CDR2 YFSETQ, per germline. Trimming stripped 0 bases from V and 3 bases from J, with 9 bases between.

Comments on this clonotype: A junction end diverges from the germline sequence, so it may reflect a read error. V and J are TRBV5-3 and TRBJ1-1, with D possibly being TRBD1 (5 bases). TRBV5-3 is classed as an ORF, of uncertain function. The CDR3 length is 15 residues. The DNA of the CDR3 is TGTGCCAGCAGCTTGGGGCTGAGAAGGAACACTGAAGCTTTCTTT. Translating it yields CASSLGLRRNTEAFF.

This clonotype was counted between two and nine times. The V call is TRBV6-1, the J call TRBJ1-1; 7 nucleotides agree with TRBD1. The germline gives CDR1 MNHNS, CDR2 SASEGT. The V segment lost 6 bases and the J segment 0 bases; nucleotides outside the gene matches: 4. The CDR3 runs to 14 residues. In nucleotides, the CDR3 is TGTGCCAGCAGGATACAGGGGCTGAACACTGAAGCTTTCTTT. This encodes CASRIQGLNTEAFF.

In this sample, this clonotype turned up a few times. This sequence joins TRBV20-1 and TRBJ1-2; 8 bases align to TRBD1. J gave up 8 bases and V 7 bases, and 12 bases lay outside the gene matches. Germline V gene sequence: CDR1 DFQATT, CDR2 SNEGSKA (reference sequence). CDR3 length equals 13 residues. The CDR3 protein is CSVGEETGVGYTF. CDR3 nucleotide sequence: TGCAGTGTGGGGGAAGAGACAGGGGTCGGCTACACCTTC.

Points on this clonotype: Compared with germline, one end of the junction differs, possibly owing to a read error. CDR3 coding DNA: TGTGCCAGCACCTTAGGGCAGGGGGTAACTGAAGCTTTCTTT. Protein product: CASTLGQGVTEAFF. This sequence joins TRBV7-3 and TRBJ1-1; TRBD1 agrees at 7 bases. CDR1 and CDR2 from the germline V gene are SGHTA and FQGTGA. The CDR3 is 14 residues long.

As to this clonotype: An end of the junction differs from the germline gene, which may be a read error. The chain is built from TRBV10-1 and TRBJ1-1; 10 nucleotides agree with TRBD1. The CDR3 is made up of 19 amino acids. CDR1 and CDR2 from the germline V gene are WNHNN and SYGVQD (reference sequence). CDR3 DNA: TGCACCAGCAGTGGAGGCGGGGGCCTTGTCGGGACAGGGGACACTGAAGCTTTCTTT. Translation gives CTSSGGGGLVGTGDTEAFF.